The count of the clone carrying this T cell receptor beta chain is one. The method was immunoSEQ multiplex PCR; TCRdb's version includes in-frame clones alone and lacks a portion of them. The sample carries around 71,000 clones, about 79% recorded once. Germline V CDR1 and CDR2: SGHRS, YFSETQ. Trimming shortened V by 4 bases and J by 5 bases, and 10 bases separated the two germline ends. This CDR3 has 13 residues. The source of the sample is a study of blood T cell repertoires in COVID-19. This chain uses TRBV5-1 with TRBJ1-5; D uncertain. This clonotype was obtained from a man aged 65 to 79 with acute or convalescent COVID-19. The sequenced sample was peripheral blood. CDR3 coding DNA: TGCGCCAGCAGCCTCTTGCCGGATCAGCCCCAGCATTTT. It codes for CASSLLPDQPQHF.